The 23 T cell receptor beta chains in this list originate from one sample, sequenced in a study of lymphopenia after photon versus proton radiotherapy. Produced via immunoSEQ multiplex PCR; TCRdb's table is partial and in-frame only. This table has some 27,000 clones, around nine tenths appearing once. The specimen comprised peripheral blood, sampled from a patient treated with proton-based radiotherapy. The receptors come from a woman in her sixties or seventies with cholangiocarcinoma. Some clones in this sample may be carry-over from other donors' samples.

The V gene is TRBV27, the J gene TRBJ2-5; perhaps TRBD2 as D (5 bases). Germline values: CDR1 MNHEY, CDR2 SMNVEV (reference sequence). The CDR3 is 14 amino acids. Trimming took 5 bases from V and 2 from J, leaving 12 bases between them. CDR3 in DNA: TGTGCCAGCAGTCCCTGGAGGTCTCAAGAGACCCAGTACTTC. Protein sequence: CASSPWRSQETQYF.

Only a few counts were recorded for this clone. The chain couples TRBV23-1 to TRBJ2-7; D tentatively fits TRBD1 or TRBD2 (5 bases each). TRBV23-1 is marked as an open reading frame, function uncertain. The CDR3 is 15 amino acids. With 2 bases removed from V and 1 base from J, the gap between germline ends came to 12 bases. The CDR3 coding sequence is TGCGCCAGCAGTCAAAGGGGACGGGGATCCTACGAGCAGTACTTC. This codes for CASSQRGRGSYEQYF.

The rearrangement uses TRBV18 and TRBJ1-2; unclear D gene. CDR3 size: 14 residues. Deletions cut 3 bases from V and 4 bases from J, with 12 bases between. Germline V gene lookup returns CDR1 KGHSH and CDR2 LQKENI. CDR3: CASSPAESLYGYTF. As DNA, the CDR3 is TGTGCCAGCTCACCCGCGGAGTCGCTCTATGGCTACACCTTC.

This rearrangement joins TRBV7-6 to TRBJ2-2; perhaps D is TRBD1 or TRBD2 (6 bases each). Germline V lookup: CDR1 SGHVS, CDR2 FNYEAQ. V gave up 5 bases and J gave up 3 bases, with 25 bases separating them. The CDR3 runs 19 residues. CDR3: CASSLTQGGGRQYTGELFF. The DNA of the CDR3 is TGTGCCAGCAGCCTAACACAGGGAGGAGGGCGGCAGTACACCGGGGAGCTGTTTTTT.

The chain joins TRBV7-2 to TRBJ1-5, with D possibly being TRBD1 (6 bases). This CDR3 comprises 13 residues. Trimming removed 6 bases from V and 0 bases from J, with 6 bases in between. Germline CDR1 reads SGHTA; CDR2 reads FQGNSA. CDR3 in DNA: TGTGCCAGCAGGGACAGTAGCAATCAGCCCCAGCATTTT. Translated, it gives CASRDSSNQPQHF.

This clone was seen a single time. The CDR3 DNA reads TGTGCCAGCAGCTTAACCTCGCGGACAGGGGGCGACACCGGGGAGCTGTTTTTT. This translates into CASSLTSRTGGDTGELFF. The chain recombines TRBV7-8 with TRBJ2-2; 11 bases line up with TRBD1. The CDR3 covers 18 residues. Germline V gives CDR1 SGHVS, CDR2 FQNEAQ. Losses at the gene ends were 2 bases for V and 3 bases for J; bases not matched to a gene: 8. Using reference TRBV7-8 and TRBJ2-2 for the parts outside the CDR3, the full variable domain is GAGVSQSPRYKVAKRGQDVALRCDPISGHVSLFWYQQALGQGPEFLTYFQNEAQLDKSGLPSDRFFAERPEGSVSTLKIQRTQQEDSAVYLCASSLTSRTGGDTGELFFGEGSRLTVL.

The J gene is TRBJ2-2, the V gene TRBV18; weak D call: TRBD1 (6 bases). The CDR3 is 15 residues long. Trimming shortened V by 3 bases and J by 1 base, and 9 bases separated the two germline ends. Germline CDR1 KGHSH, CDR2 LQKENI. For the CDR3, the DNA is TGTGCCAGCTCACCGGGACACCAGAACACCGGGGAGCTGTTTTTT. This gives the protein CASSPGHQNTGELFF. The full variable domain, in which reference TRBV18 and TRBJ2-2 provide the parts outside the CDR3, is NAGVMQNPRHLVRRRGQEARLRCSPMKGHSHVYWYRQLPEEGLKFMVYLQKENIIDESGMPKERFSAEFPKEGPSILRIQQVVRGDSAAYFCASSPGHQNTGELFFGEGSRLTVL.

The rearrangement links TRBV27 to TRBJ1-1; 8 nucleotides match TRBD1. This CDR3 comprises 16 residues. V dropped 6 bases and J dropped 4; count of bases not matched to a gene: 13. Germline-derived CDR1 and CDR2 are MNHEY and SMNVEV (reference sequence). Here the CDR3 reads CASRHPTGAGRTEAFF. The CDR3, as DNA: TGTGCCAGCAGACATCCGACAGGGGCCGGTCGCACTGAAGCTTTCTTT.

This chain connects TRBV7-2 to TRBJ2-5; D is undetermined. The V end was cut by 5 bases, the J end by 5 bases, with 15 bases between. The CDR3 is 14 amino acids. Germline V lookup: CDR1 SGHTA, CDR2 FQGNSA. The CDR3 nucleotides are TGTGCCAGCAGCCACTACAAGCCTGGGGAGACCCAGTACTTC. Its translation: CASSHYKPGETQYF.

This sequence joins TRBV28 and TRBJ1-1; TRBD1 might be the D (5 bases). Trimming removed 3 bases at V and 4 bases at J, with 12 bases between. Germline V gives CDR1 MDHEN, CDR2 SYDVKM. This CDR3 spans 14 amino acids. Written as DNA, the CDR3 is TGTGCCAGCAGTTTCGGTGGGGGTGGCACTGAAGCTTTCTTT. Its protein is CASSFGGGGTEAFF.

The gene calls are TRBV7-3 and TRBJ2-3, with 13 bases identical to TRBD2. This CDR3 has 18 amino acids. The V segment lost 4 bases and the J segment 0 bases; nucleotides outside the gene matches: 7. CDR1 and CDR2 (germline): SGHTA, FQGTGA. The CDR3 DNA is TGTGCCAGCAGCTCACTGGGGACTAGCGGGGCTAGCACAGATACGCAGTATTTT. This encodes CASSSLGTSGASTDTQYF.

V usage is TRBV5-1 and J usage is TRBJ1-1, with D unclear. The CDR3 runs 15 residues. Germline V CDR1 and CDR2: SGHRS, YFSETQ. The V end was cut by 2 bases, the J end by 6 bases, with 17 bases between. The CDR3 DNA sequence: TGCGCCAGCAGCTTACCGAATACCTACGGATCTGAAGCTTTCTTT. Its protein product is CASSLPNTYGSEAFF.

The chain employs TRBV19 and TRBJ2-7; D is unclear. The CDR3 runs to 12 residues. Per germline, CDR1 LNHDA and CDR2 SQIVND (reference sequence). V was pared by 4 bases and J by 2 bases, with 6 bases between. CDR3: CASSNQAYEQYF. In DNA, the CDR3 is TGTGCCAGTAGTAACCAGGCCTACGAGCAGTACTTC.

J is TRBJ2-5 and V is TRBV10-3, with 7 bases matching TRBD2. The trim removed 4 bases at V and 1 base at J, leaving 3 bases unmatched. This CDR3 is built from 14 residues. Germline V CDR1 and CDR2: ENHRY, SYGVKD. The CDR3 loop is CAISVGGGQETQYF. Here the CDR3 DNA reads TGTGCCATCAGTGTCGGCGGGGGCCAAGAGACCCAGTACTTC.

The gene calls are TRBV19 and TRBJ1-1; D is unclear. Germline V CDR1 and CDR2: LNHDA, SQIVND (reference sequence). The CDR3 runs to 13 residues. V gave up 3 bases and J gave up 1 base, with 6 bases separating them. Written as DNA, the CDR3 is TGTGCCAGTAGTATTTCTCGGAACACTGAAGCTTTCTTT. Protein sequence: CASSISRNTEAFF.

The rearrangement links TRBV7-7 to TRBJ2-5, with 11 bases identical to TRBD2. Germline V gives CDR1 SSHAT, CDR2 FNYEAQ (reference sequence). The CDR3 has 15 residues. The J segment lost 4 bases and the V segment lost 6 bases, leaving 7 bases of the junction unmatched. The CDR3 coding sequence is TGTGCCAGCAGTTATAGCGGGAGGGCCGGAGAGACCCAGTACTTC. Protein: CASSYSGRAGETQYF. The full variable domain, rest sourced from reference TRBV7-7 and TRBJ2-5, is GAGVSQSPRYKVTKRGQDVTLRCDPISSHATLYWYQQALGQGPEFLTYFNYEAQPDKSGLPSDRFSAERPEGSISTLTIQRTEQRDSAMYRCASSYSGRAGETQYFGPGTRLLVL.

CDR3 region: CASIKDRQAYEQYF. Here the CDR3 DNA reads TGTGCCAGCATTAAGGACAGGCAAGCCTACGAGCAGTACTTC. The genes are TRBV6-5 and TRBJ2-7; TRBD1 matches 7 bases. Germline V gene sequence: CDR1 MNHEY, CDR2 SVGAGI. V lost 7 bases and J lost 2; bases outside the gene matches: 8. The CDR3 covers 14 residues.

The chain joins TRBV19 to TRBJ2-1, with TRBD2 identical over 12 bases. Germline CDR1 is LNHDA and CDR2 is SQIVND (reference sequence). The V segment lost 6 bases and the J segment 1 base; nucleotides outside the gene matches: 10. This CDR3 spans 18 amino acids. The CDR3 spells CASSRTSGTGGSYNEQFF. CDR3 sequence (DNA): TGTGCCAGTAGCCGGACTAGCGGGACGGGAGGGTCCTACAATGAGCAGTTCTTC. Full variable domain (missing parts from reference TRBV19 and TRBJ2-1): DGGITQSPKYLFRKEGQNVTLSCEQNLNHDAMYWYRQDPGQGLRLIYYSQIVNDFQKGDIAEGYSVSREKKESFPLTVTSAQKNPTAFYLCASSRTSGTGGSYNEQFFGPGTRLTVL.

This chain uses TRBV7-8 with TRBJ1-5, with D perhaps matching TRBD1 (6 bases). Trimming shortened V by 3 bases and J by 5 bases, and 14 bases separated the two germline ends. CDR1 and CDR2 from the germline V gene are SGHVS and FQNEAQ. There are 15 residues in the CDR3. The CDR3 here is CASSLSHREDQPQHF. CDR3 coding DNA: TGTGCCAGCAGCTTGTCCCACAGGGAGGATCAGCCCCAGCATTTT.

This clone is medium-sized within its sample. The chain uses TRBV7-8 and TRBJ1-4; perhaps TRBD1 as D (6 bases). The CDR3 has 14 residues. Looked up from germline, CDR1 is SGHVS and CDR2 is FQNEAQ. V was cut by 5 bases and J by 7 bases, with 14 bases left in between. In DNA form, the CDR3 reads TGTGCCAGCAGCCGGACAGAGGGACGTGAAAAACTGTTTTTT. It codes for CASSRTEGREKLFF. Variable domain in full (rest from reference TRBV7-8 and TRBJ1-4): GAGVSQSPRYKVAKRGQDVALRCDPISGHVSLFWYQQALGQGPEFLTYFQNEAQLDKSGLPSDRFFAERPEGSVSTLKIQRTQQEDSAVYLCASSRTEGREKLFFGSGTQLSVL.

V usage is TRBV7-2 and J usage is TRBJ2-7, with 15 nucleotides matching TRBD2. Germline V gene data show CDR1 as SGHTA and CDR2 as FQGNSA. The CDR3 is 16 amino acids. Unmatched junction bases numbered 4, after V lost 3 bases and J lost 4 bases. In DNA form, the CDR3 reads TGTGCCAGCAGCTTCGGGACTAGCGGGAGGAATTACGAGCAGTACTTC. As protein: CASSFGTSGRNYEQYF. The whole variable domain, filled in from reference TRBV7-2 and TRBJ2-7, reads GAGVSQSPSNKVTEKGKDVELRCDPISGHTALYWYRQSLGQGLEFLIYFQGNSAPDKSGLPSDRFSAERTGGSVSTLTIQRTQQEDSAVYLCASSFGTSGRNYEQYFGPGTRLTVT.

V is TRBV6-1 and J is TRBJ1-4; 7 positions agree with TRBD1. Unmatched junction bases numbered 12, after V lost 6 bases and J lost 8 bases. The germline CDR1 and CDR2 sequences are MNHNS and SASEGT. This CDR3 comprises 15 residues. The CDR3 DNA sequence: TGTGCCAGCAGGATACCCCAGGGGGGTGGCGAAAAACTGTTTTTT. The encoded protein is CASRIPQGGGEKLFF.

The chain couples TRBV27 to TRBJ2-3; 11 bases match TRBD1. Per the germline V gene, CDR1 is MNHEY and CDR2 is SMNVEV (reference sequence). The CDR3 length is 16 residues. The ends lost 6 bases at V and 3 bases at J; junction bases unmatched: 8. DNA of the CDR3: TGTGCCAGCAGCCGCCGTGGGGACAGGGGGACAGATACGCAGTATTTT. Translated: CASSRRGDRGTDTQYF.